This section outlines one T cell receptor beta chain sequence together with its context. What it binds is not known. The data were taken from a study of cytomegalovirus exposure and HLA in healthy donors. General study findings and limits: Segments of the TCR beta V type were, in most cases, productive about 87% or about 30% of the time in an earlier analysis. It is likely that the observed cluster of highly shared sequence variants was a sequencing artifact.

The CDR3 consists of 16 residues. CDR1 is GTSNPN, CDR2 SVGIG, per germline (reference sequence). Between the trimmed V and J ends, which lost 2 bases and 4 bases, there was a span of 20 bases. In the PCR, 60 Vbeta and 13 Jbeta primers were used. Generated by immunoSEQ multiplex PCR, the TCRdb table keeps only in-frame clones and is missing some. This sample has around 67,000 clones, with about four fifths found just once. This chain connects TRBV30 to TRBJ1-2, with a possible D match to TRBD1 (6 bases). Sequencing was performed on PBMCs. The TCR was taken from a young man in good health and CMV-seropositive. The CDR3 region has the DNA TGTGCCTGGAGTCTTCCCCACAGGGTGGGCAGCTATGGCTACACCTTC. This translates into CAWSLPHRVGSYGYTF. The entire variable domain, with the rest obtained from reference TRBV30 and TRBJ1-2, is as follows: SQTIHQWPATLVQPVGSPLSLECTVEGTSNPNLYWYRQAAGRGLQLLFYSVGIGQISSEVPQNLSASRPQDRQFILSSKKLLLSDSGFYLCAWSLPHRVGSYGYTFGSGTRLTVV.